This T cell receptor beta chain was captured by sequencing in a study of cytomegalovirus exposure and HLA in healthy donors. The study, taken as a whole, reports: Most sequenced TCRs were rare (though some public TCRs occurred in many donors). As a later analysis showed, a missense DCLRE1C variant was linked to trimming of TCR beta V- and J-genes. Immune exposure information comprised only CMV serostatus. Per published reports, the classifier diagnosed cytomegalovirus status with high specificity and sensitivity.

The primer mix had 60 Vbeta and 13 Jbeta primers. Libraries were prepared by immunoSEQ multiplex PCR; TCRdb keeps only in-frame clonotypes and omits some of them. Among about 99,000 clones listed, 76% were seen once. Worth noting for this clone: Its antigen is currently unknown.

Deletions cut 5 bases from V and 3 bases from J, with 16 bases between. Per germline, CDR1 SGHTA and CDR2 FQGNSA. This CDR3 is built from 15 residues. Input material: PBMCs. The chain recombines TRBV7-2 with TRBJ1-1; the D is unclear. The sequence came from a woman aged 18-35 years in good health and CMV-seropositive. The CDR3 loop reads CASSRGPLGDTEAFF. The CDR3 region has the DNA TGTGCCAGCAGCCGAGGGCCCCTTGGAGACACTGAAGCTTTCTTT.